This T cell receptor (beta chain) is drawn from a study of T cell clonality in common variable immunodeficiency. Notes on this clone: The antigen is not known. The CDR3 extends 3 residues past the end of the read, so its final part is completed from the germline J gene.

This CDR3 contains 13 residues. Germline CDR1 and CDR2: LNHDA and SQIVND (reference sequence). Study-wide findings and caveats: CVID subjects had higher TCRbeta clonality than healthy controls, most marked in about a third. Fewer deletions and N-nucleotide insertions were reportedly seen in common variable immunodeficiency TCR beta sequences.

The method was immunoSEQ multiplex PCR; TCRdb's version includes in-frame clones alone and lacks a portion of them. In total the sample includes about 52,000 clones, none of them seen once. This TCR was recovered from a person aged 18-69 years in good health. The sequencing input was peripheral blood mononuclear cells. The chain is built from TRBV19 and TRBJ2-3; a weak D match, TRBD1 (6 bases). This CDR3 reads CATQSGVIQPQYF. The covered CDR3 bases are TGTGCCACCCAATCAGGGGTGATTCAGCCG.